A selection of T cell receptor beta chains follows, all from one sample in a study of T-cell reconstitution after alpha-beta-depleted transplantation in children. TCRdb passed the PCR reads through MiXCR, listing each CDR3 protein once. There are about 610,000 distinct CDR3 sequences in the sample; about 10% occur only once, and about 4% lies in the top ten. Here the sequenced sample was PBMCs from the stem cell graft donor, taken from the stem cell graft. The receptor set was obtained from a human donor who donated a stem cell graft to a child with acute myeloid leukemia. CDR3s include the opening cysteine and the closing phenylalanine or tryptophan. Fields, in order: D gene, CDR3 length, V gene, J gene, clone size, CDR3 protein, CDR3 DNA. A D gene is named only where the DNA matches it firmly. Clone size is not always given. Where it is, it says once, few, many or a class for expanded clones.

-	12	TRBV7-2	TRBJ1-5	few	CASSLADGPQHF	TGTGCCAGCAGCTTAGCCGATGGGCCCCAGCATTTT
-	13	TRBV7-9	TRBJ2-7	-	CASSLAWGYEQYF	TGTGCCAGCAGCTTAGCGTGGGGGTACGAGCAGTACTTC
-	15	TRBV9	TRBJ1-3	-	CASTSDGYSGNTIYF	TGTGCCAGCACAAGTGATGGCTACTCTGGAAACACCATATATTTT
-	14	TRBV29-1	TRBJ2-3	many	CSGAQGLSTDTQYF	TGCAGCGGCGCACAGGGCTTGTCCACAGATACGCAGTATTTT
TRBD2	17	TRBV4-2	TRBJ2-3	many	CASSPGGGSGRTDTQYF	TGTGCCAGCAGCCCGGGAGGGGGGAGCGGGAGAACAGATACGCAGTATTTT
-	14	TRBV27	TRBJ2-7	-	CASSSGVLSYEQYF	TGTGCCAGCAGTTCTGGGGTTCTCTCCTACGAGCAGTACTTC
TRBD2	19	TRBV4-3	TRBJ2-5	-	CASSQDRPGLAGVRETQYF	TGCGCCAGCAGCCAAGATAGACCGGGACTAGCGGGAGTAAGGGAGACCCAGTACTTC
-	13	TRBV29-1	TRBJ2-1	few	CSVPPQGRDEQFF	TGCAGCGTTCCCCCCCAGGGGAGGGATGAGCAGTTCTTC
-	16	TRBV3-1	TRBJ2-5	-	CASSQGLRRVQETQYF	TGTGCCAGCAGCCAAGGCCTCAGGCGGGTCCAAGAGACCCAGTACTTC
-	14	TRBV7-2	TRBJ1-4	-	CASSPSLRNEKLFF	TGTGCCAGCAGCCCCAGCTTGAGAAATGAAAAACTGTTTTTT
-	16	TRBV6-5	TRBJ2-7	-	CASSYADRTDLYEQYF	TGTGCCAGCAGTTACGCTGACAGGACTGACCTCTACGAGCAGTACTTC
-	12	TRBV12-3/TRBV12-4	TRBJ2-1	many	CASSSGGPAQFF	TGTGCCAGCAGTTCAGGAGGCCCGGCCCAGTTCTTC
-	12	TRBV20-1	TRBJ2-5	many	CSVSETEETQYF	TGCAGTGTTTCGGAGACAGAAGAGACCCAGTACTTC
TRBD1	15	TRBV5-6	TRBJ2-1	-	CASRSPGQKYNEQFF	TGTGCCAGCAGGTCCCCGGGACAGAAATACAATGAGCAGTTCTTC
-	13	TRBV4-2	TRBJ2-1	many	CASSQVVSDEQFF	TGTGCCAGCAGCCAAGTGGTTTCGGATGAGCAGTTCTTC
TRBD1	11	TRBV30	TRBJ2-7	few	CAWTTGGEQYF	TGTGCCTGGACGACAGGGGGCGAGCAGTACTTC
TRBD1	14	TRBV12-3/TRBV12-4	TRBJ2-2	many	CASVIQGFTGELFF	TGTGCCAGTGTCATACAGGGGTTCACCGGGGAGCTGTTTTTT
TRBD1	14	TRBV6-1	TRBJ1-1	many	CASSESGTATEAFF	TGTGCCAGCAGTGAATCCGGGACAGCCACTGAAGCTTTCTTT
-	13	TRBV20-1	TRBJ2-2	few	CSSAPSNTGELFF	TGCTCTTCGGCACCCTCGAACACCGGGGAGCTGTTTTTT
-	14	TRBV7-2	TRBJ1-5	few	CASSLALSNQPQHF	TGTGCCAGCAGCTTAGCGCTTAGCAATCAGCCCCAGCATTTT
TRBD1	15	TRBV20-1	TRBJ2-3	-	CSASRDREQEDTQYF	TGCAGTGCTAGCAGGGACAGGGAACAGGAAGATACGCAGTATTTT
-	16	TRBV12-3/TRBV12-4	TRBJ1-1	-	CASSFPSKTMNTEAFF	TGTGCCAGCAGTTTTCCCTCGAAAACCATGAACACTGAAGCTTTCTTT
TRBD2	16	TRBV29-1	TRBJ2-7	many	CSVGPPLAGLSYEQYF	TGCAGCGTTGGTCCCCCGCTAGCGGGCCTCTCCTACGAGCAGTACTTC
TRBD2	16	TRBV2	TRBJ2-7	-	CASRQPGTSGSYEQYF	TGTGCCAGCAGGCAGCCCGGGACTAGCGGGAGCTACGAGCAGTACTTC
-	16	TRBV24-1	TRBJ2-2	many	CATSDPGPPNTGELFF	TGTGCCACCAGTGATCCCGGGCCACCGAACACCGGGGAGCTGTTTTTT
-	12	TRBV20-1	TRBJ2-7	-	CSCGQSSYEQYF	TGCAGTTGTGGACAGAGCTCCTACGAGCAGTACTTC
TRBD1	17	TRBV6-1	TRBJ2-7	many	CASSFKPTGGSSYEQYF	TGTGCCAGCAGCTTTAAACCAACAGGGGGGAGCTCCTACGAGCAGTACTTC
-	11	TRBV30	TRBJ2-1	few	CARGFYNEQFF	TGTGCAAGGGGATTCTACAATGAGCAGTTCTTC
-	13	TRBV20-1	TRBJ1-5	-	CSASGDSNQPQHF	TGCAGTGCTTCAGGGGATAGCAATCAGCCCCAGCATTTT
-	14	TRBV20-1	TRBJ2-3	-	CSASRGALTDTQYF	TGCAGTGCTAGTCGGGGGGCCCTCACAGATACGCAGTATTTT
TRBD2	17	TRBV5-6	TRBJ2-1	-	CASSFVTSGRAANEQFF	TGTGCCAGCAGCTTTGTAACTAGCGGGAGGGCCGCCAATGAGCAGTTCTTC
-	14	TRBV7-3	TRBJ2-3	-	CASSLNYNTDTQYF	TGTGCCAGCAGCTTAAATTACAACACAGATACGCAGTATTTT
-	14	TRBV20-1	TRBJ2-6	many	CSAIDSSGANVLTF	TGCAGTGCTATAGACAGTTCTGGGGCCAACGTCCTGACTTTC
-	15	TRBV5-1	TRBJ2-1	few	CASSLVGEGYNEQFF	TGCGCCAGCAGCTTAGTCGGCGAGGGGTACAATGAGCAGTTCTTC
TRBD2	14	TRBV6-5	TRBJ2-7	many	CASSSGTSAYEQYF	TGTGCCAGCAGTTCCGGGACTAGCGCCTACGAGCAGTACTTC
-	13	TRBV27	TRBJ2-7	few	CATGLTTSYEQYF	TGTGCCACCGGGCTGACGACGTCCTACGAGCAGTACTTC
-	11	TRBV10-3	TRBJ2-3	-	CAIMEADTQYF	TGTGCCATCATGGAGGCAGATACGCAGTATTTT
TRBD2	14	TRBV7-9	TRBJ2-7	many	CASNGGEAWYEQYF	TGTGCCAGCAACGGGGGGGAGGCCTGGTACGAGCAGTACTTC
TRBD2	13	TRBV20-1	TRBJ2-7	few	CSAWTSIGYEQYF	TGCAGTGCGTGGACTAGCATCGGCTACGAGCAGTACTTC
-	11	TRBV29-1	TRBJ1-1	many	CSSNMNTEAFF	TGCAGCTCTAACATGAACACTGAAGCTTTCTTT
TRBD2	16	TRBV6-2/TRBV6-3	TRBJ2-7	-	CASSKKAGSSIHEQYF	TGTGCCAGCAGTAAGAAAGCGGGGAGCTCCATCCACGAGCAGTACTTC
TRBD2	16	TRBV5-6	TRBJ2-2	many	CASSTPGGSIAGELFF	TGTGCCAGCAGCACCCCGGGGGGGTCTATTGCCGGGGAGCTGTTTTTT
TRBD2	15	TRBV20-1	TRBJ2-3	few	CSASPAGVLMDTQYF	TGCAGTGCTAGTCCAGCGGGAGTTCTAATGGATACGCAGTATTTT
TRBD2	15	TRBV7-2	TRBJ2-1	-	CASSFTGGPYNEQFF	TGTGCCAGCAGCTTCACGGGAGGCCCCTACAATGAGCAGTTCTTC
TRBD2	17	TRBV20-1	TRBJ2-7	few	CSARGLLSGVYSYEQYF	TGCAGTGCTAGAGGTCTCCTTAGCGGGGTCTACTCCTACGAGCAGTACTTC
-	16	TRBV6-5	TRBJ2-1	few	CASRWALAPSYNEQFF	TGTGCCAGCCGATGGGCCCTAGCACCCTCCTACAATGAGCAGTTCTTC
-	18	TRBV6-2/TRBV6-3	TRBJ2-1	many	CASSYSILSGDPYNEQFF	TGTGCCAGCAGTTACTCGATTTTGTCCGGTGACCCCTACAATGAGCAGTTCTTC
-	13	TRBV25-1	TRBJ1-1	-	CASSPPSPTEAFF	TGTGCCAGCAGTCCCCCCTCCCCCACTGAAGCTTTCTTT
-	14	TRBV6-2/TRBV6-3	TRBJ2-7	few	CASSSDAGSYEQYF	TGTGCCAGCAGTAGTGACGCCGGGAGTTACGAGCAGTACTTC